This entry concerns a single TCR beta chain. This specimen belongs to a study of blood T cell repertoires in COVID-19. Whole-study context: Sources were T cells, B-cell-depleted T cells, or PBMCs; the material itself was cDNA or gDNA.

Participant-given clinical history determined each cohort assignment. In the source study's methods: Counts of nucleated cells, estimated from reference gene primer amplification, were obtained. Using immunoSEQ multiplex PCR, the repertoire was profiled, and TCRdb retains in-frame clones only, with some absent. V, J and clone size are taken as reported in that table, and D and trimming were inferred from the DNA itself. The repertoire holds approximately 180,000 clones, with roughly 84% as singletons. CDR1 is MGHDK and CDR2 is SYGVNS in the germline V gene. V shed 8 bases and J 7 bases; nucleotides not matched to a gene: 9. The CDR3 is 13 residues long.

The V gene is TRBV25-1, the J gene TRBJ2-5; 8 nucleotides line up with TRBD2. The material sequenced was PBMCs or T cells enriched from blood (not recorded which). This clonotype was obtained from a human donor with acute COVID-19. The donor label of this sample is uncertain. CDR3 sequence (DNA): TGTGCCAGCGGGACTAGAGGCGTAGGGACCCAGTACTTC. This codes for CASGTRGVGTQYF.